The 18 T cell receptor beta chains below come from one sample, sequenced in a study of T cell clonotyping in hematopoietic cell transplantation. Clones were sequenced by immunoSEQ multiplex PCR, and TCRdb holds only the in-frame ones, with some missing. In the table there are 4,000 to 6,000 clones, about 95% of which are singletons. The sequencing used PBMCs, collected 180 days after allogeneic stem cell transplant. Receptor source: a male patient between 60 and 69 years old who had an allogeneic stem cell transplant from a related donor, so the T cells may come from the graft donor. Some clones in this sample may be carry-over from other donors' samples.

This clone was recorded a few times. The chain uses TRBV5-4 and TRBJ2-1, with D maybe TRBD2 (6 bases). V lost 4 bases and J lost 9, with 14 bases in between. This CDR3 is 13 amino acids long. The V gene's germline CDR1 is SGHNT and CDR2 YYREEE (reference sequence). In nucleotides, the CDR3 is TGTGCCAGCAGCCCGGACTACGTCGGTGAGCAGTTCTTC. Translating it yields CASSPDYVGEQFF. Looking up the rest from reference TRBV5-4 and TRBJ2-1 gives the full variable domain: ETGVTQSPTHLIKTRGQQVTLRCSSQSGHNTVSWYQQALGQGPQFIFQYYREEENGRGNFPPRFSGLQFPNYSSELNVNALELDDSALYLCASSPDYVGEQFFGPGTRLTVL.

The V and J genes are TRBV13 and TRBJ2-5; perhaps TRBD2 as D (6 bases). The germline V and J ends were trimmed by 5 bases and 1 base, with 11 bases remaining between them. Germline V CDR1 and CDR2: PRHDT, FYEKMQ (reference sequence). CDR3 length: 14 amino acids. The CDR3 DNA is TGTGCCAGCAGCCCGGGGGAAACCCAAGAGACCCAGTACTTC. Its translation is CASSPGETQETQYF.

The J gene is TRBJ2-5, the V gene TRBV6-1, with a tentative D call TRBD1 (5 bases). The germline V gene encodes CDR1 MNHNS and CDR2 SASEGT. The CDR3 consists of 15 residues. Trimming took off 5 bases at V and 4 bases at J, with 17 bases between the two ends. CDR3 coding DNA: TGTGCCAGCAGTTCAACGGACATGGCGAGAGAGACCCAGTACTTC. Its protein is CASSSTDMARETQYF.

This chain links TRBV5-1 with TRBJ1-6; the D is unclear. The CDR3 has 16 residues. The germline gives CDR1 SGHRS, CDR2 YFSETQ. V was cut by 0 bases and J by 9 bases, with 16 bases left in between. The CDR3 here is CASSLDDISAGSPLHF. For the CDR3, the DNA is TGCGCCAGCAGCTTGGATGACATTTCAGCTGGTTCACCCCTCCACTTT.

This sequence joins TRBV6-1 and TRBJ1-1, with unresolved D. This CDR3 has 13 residues. Deletions cut 11 bases from V and 0 bases from J, with 13 bases between. The germline V gene encodes CDR1 MNHNS and CDR2 SASEGT. CDR3: CAARVRLNTEAFF. The CDR3, as DNA: TGTGCCGCCCGGGTGAGATTGAACACTGAAGCTTTCTTT.

This chain links TRBV5-1 with TRBJ2-2; the match to TRBD1 covers 7 bases. The CDR3 is 16 residues long. Germline V gives CDR1 SGHRS, CDR2 YFSETQ. Trimming removed 4 bases from V and 3 bases from J; junction bases left unmatched: 9. The CDR3 nucleotides are TGCGCCAGCAGCCCAATGAAGGGGGCGGACACCGGGGAGCTGTTTTTT. Translating gives CASSPMKGADTGELFF.

This chain connects TRBV30 to TRBJ1-2, with D tentatively TRBD1 (5 bases). The CDR3 contains 13 residues. Trimming stripped 0 bases from V and 7 bases from J, with 12 bases between. CDR1 GTSNPN and CDR2 SVGIG come from the germline V gene (reference sequence). The CDR3 nucleotides read TGTGCCTGGAGTGTCGTCAGGGTGGGTGGCTACACCTTC. Its translation: CAWSVVRVGGYTF.

The chain combines TRBV10-2 with TRBJ2-7, with D possibly being TRBD1 (6 bases). CDR1 WSHSY and CDR2 SAAADI come from the germline V gene. The CDR3 is 15 residues long. V lost 6 bases, J lost 3 bases, and 18 bases lay in between. The CDR3 region has the DNA TGCGCCAGCAGCCCCATGAGGACAGCTTTCTACGAGCAGTACTTC. This gives the protein CASSPMRTAFYEQYF.

This chain connects TRBV13 to TRBJ1-2, with 7 bases matching TRBD1. Germline CDR1 is PRHDT and CDR2 is FYEKMQ (reference sequence). J was trimmed by 6 bases and V by 3 bases; bases with no gene match: 16. The CDR3 is 17 amino acids. CDR3 bases: TGTGCCAGCAGCTTTGCGGGGGGGCTCCTCAGGGGGGATGGCTACACCTTC. Protein product: CASSFAGGLLRGDGYTF.

By share, this clone counts as large (0.1 to 1%). The chain carries TRBV28 and TRBJ1-6; 7 bases are a match to TRBD1. The length of the CDR3 is 12 residues. Germline V gives CDR1 MDHEN, CDR2 SYDVKM. V dropped 7 bases and J dropped 15; count of bases not matched to a gene: 9. CDR3 DNA sequence: TGTGCCAGCACCCAACAGGGGTTGGTCCTCCACTTT. Translating gives CASTQQGLVLHF.

V usage is TRBV19 and J usage is TRBJ2-7; TRBD1 agrees at 8 bases. The germline CDR1 and CDR2 sequences are LNHDA and SQIVND (reference sequence). Trimming cost V 5 bases and J 2 bases; bases outside gene matches: 2. The CDR3 runs to 13 residues. Written as DNA, the CDR3 is TGTGCCAGTAGTTCACAGGGGGCCTACGAGCAGTACTTC. Its protein is CASSSQGAYEQYF.

The rearrangement joins TRBV10-3 to TRBJ2-5; TRBD2 matches at 7 bases. V was clipped by 1 base and J by 2 bases; unmatched bases: 4. This CDR3 is built from 15 residues. CDR1 and CDR2 from the germline V gene are ENHRY and SYGVKD. CDR3 nucleotides: TGTGCCATCAGTGAGTGGCGGGGGTTACAAGAGACCCAGTACTTC. Translated: CAISEWRGLQETQYF.

The chain carries TRBV7-3 and TRBJ2-6, with TRBD1 matching over 11 bases. In germline, CDR1 is SGHTA, CDR2 FQGTGA. Trimming cost V 6 bases and J 2 bases; bases outside gene matches: 9. This CDR3 spans 18 amino acids. The CDR3: CASSQPGQGVAGANVLTF. The CDR3 coding sequence is TGTGCCAGCAGTCAACCGGGACAGGGGGTTGCTGGGGCCAACGTCCTGACTTTC.

The chain joins TRBV9 to TRBJ2-5; possibly TRBD2 for D (5 bases). Germline V gene lookup returns CDR1 SGDLS and CDR2 YYNGEE. The V gene lost 0 bases and the J gene lost 0 bases, with 12 bases spanning the gap. The CDR3 runs to 16 residues. This CDR3 reads CASSVGERAYQETQYF. CDR3 coding DNA: TGTGCCAGCAGCGTAGGGGAGCGTGCGTACCAAGAGACCCAGTACTTC. Looking up the rest from reference TRBV9 and TRBJ2-5 gives the full variable domain: DSGVTQTPKHLITATGQRVTLRCSPRSGDLSVYWYQQSLDQGLQFLIQYYNGEERAKGNILERFSAQQFPDLHSELNLSSLELGDSALYFCASSVGERAYQETQYFGPGTRLLVL.

The rearrangement joins TRBV29-1 to TRBJ1-5; weak D call: TRBD1 (6 bases). This CDR3 has 14 residues. Germline-derived CDR1 and CDR2 are SQVTM and ANQGSEA. Between the trimmed V and J ends, which lost 6 bases and 1 base, there was a span of 13 bases. As DNA, the CDR3 is TGCAGCGTCGTCGAGGGGGACAGCAATCAGCCCCAGCATTTT. It codes for CSVVEGDSNQPQHF.

This sequence joins TRBV7-9 and TRBJ2-2; possible D gene TRBD1, 5 bases. Per the germline V gene, CDR1 is SEHNR and CDR2 is FQNEAQ (reference sequence). The ends were cut back, 6 bases at V and 0 bases at J, with 11 bases in the middle. This CDR3 comprises 15 residues. The CDR3 sequence is CASRAGAANTGELFF. In DNA form, the CDR3 reads TGTGCCAGCAGAGCTGGGGCTGCGAACACCGGGGAGCTGTTTTTT.

This clone was counted once. The chain links TRBV7-3 to TRBJ1-6; the D is unclear. CDR1 is SGHTA, CDR2 FQGTGA, per germline. V lost 3 bases to trimming and J lost 8 bases, with 8 bases between them. This CDR3 is built from 13 residues. For the CDR3, the DNA is TGTGCCAGCAGCTTTACAGCCGATTCACCCCTCCACTTT. This sequence encodes CASSFTADSPLHF.

This clone was counted once. The chain recombines TRBV11-3 with TRBJ2-2; D might be TRBD2 (6 bases). The ends were cut back, 0 bases at V and 2 bases at J, with 7 bases in the middle. The CDR3 covers 15 residues. CDR1 SGHNT and CDR2 YENEEA come from the germline V gene. This CDR3 is CASSLDGGNTGELFF. CDR3 nucleotides: TGTGCCAGCAGCTTAGACGGGGGTAACACCGGGGAGCTGTTTTTT.